This T cell receptor beta chain is drawn from a study of shared clonotypes between healthy human individuals (dated by TCRdb to 2020 to 2021). Regarding the complete study: The cohort included a few men and two women between 18 and 49 years of age. For each donor, CD4 naive and CD4 memory were each run on three plates, CD8 naive on two plates, and CD8 memory on one plate. To estimate repertoire size and how much clonotypes are shared between individuals, the study performed deep sequencing of blood TCR repertoires from a handful of healthy adults. To increase sequencing depth and limit assay-specific biases, TCR repertoire library preparation and sequencing were carried out by different laboratories using diverse techniques. Leukapheresis yielded between about 0.85 and 9 billion PBMCs per donor. The paper's findings and limits, for the study overall: Compared with non-shared clonotypes, clonotypes shared by all four sorted-subset donors had higher generation probabilities. When several donors were compared, the shared fraction of clonotypes was 5% to 6.5% for naive CD4, around 3.6% for naive CD8, roughly 2.5% for memory CD4, and 0.35% to 0.4% for memory CD8. Naive subsets generally had larger estimated clonotype richness than memory subsets. Incomplete sequencing was indicated by rarefaction of sorted-subset datasets, despite the large sequencing depth. Based on pairwise subsampling, the degree of clonotype sharing among donors was expected to be affected by sequencing depth. Sampling was restricted to blood, and TCR repertoires in tissue are likely to differ from TCR repertoires in blood. The small number of donors limited the genetic and exposure-history diversity represented.

The junction carries 16 bases between V and J, which are trimmed by 8 bases and 5 bases respectively. The cysteine opens and the phenylalanine closes a CDR3 of 13 amino acids. Only the CDR3 DNA stays, 39 bases, in frame from base 1. Looking up the germline V gene yields CDR1 MNHNS and CDR2 SASEGT. Healthy HIV-negative adults with no recently reported acute infections or vaccinations were included as donors. All donors were Caucasian adults living in Nashville, Tennessee, USA. CD4+ T cells were enriched by magnetic negative selection, after which naive cells were positively selected on CD45RA and the negative fraction was taken as the memory subset. Blood was collected by leukapheresis, and PBMCs were isolated by Ficoll-Histopaque density gradient centrifugation and then cryopreserved in liquid nitrogen vapor phase. Purity and quantity of every magnetically sorted T cell population were checked by analytical flow cytometry. Genomic DNA was isolated from every sorted fraction and measured by UV absorbance on a Nanodrop 2000c.

Using the deep immunoSEQ assay, multiplex PCR amplified TCR CDR3 regions from genomic DNA. Extracted genomic DNA from each cell subset was spread evenly across all wells of several immunoSEQ 96-well plates, with each plate serving as a replicate. For sorted subsets, roughly 200 ng genomic DNA, equal to some 30,000 T cell genomes, was loaded into each replicate PCR. The purified libraries were quantified using a Qubit 3.0 fluorometer, sized with a Bioanalyzer 2100, and then quantified again using the KAPA Library Quantification kit. Every immunoSEQ 96-well plate was sequenced on a separate single-read 150-cycle Illumina NextSeq 550 flow cell. Regarding the original processing steps: Because the immunoSEQ output held only junctional sequences and lacked quality scores, the filtering could not match the filtering applied to full-length reads. Sequences were annotated with PyIR, a Python wrapper for IgBLAST v1.9, and V/J genes and CDR3 were assigned using IMGT germline references. Reads with weak V/J assignments (E-value above 1e-6), missing CDR3, stop codons, out-of-frame junctions, or ambiguous translated residues were removed. V3J clonotypes were defined as sequences sharing the same inferred V gene, J gene, and CDR3 amino acid sequence. Percentage overlap between repertoires was calculated by dividing the number of shared unique clonotypes by the size of the smaller repertoire. Three approaches were used to assess repertoire richness: RTK rarefaction, the Chao1 estimator, and Recon v2.1 estimates of unobserved clonotypes. For all TCRbeta clonotypes obtained by the gDNA method from four donors, generation probabilities were computed with OLGA. The source is immuneACCESS, and TCRdb retained only in-frame sequences with V and J called. Part of the clones is not carried over; for the studies checked, unresolved V genes explain less than half of this, and the remainder is unexplained. The DNA gave D and trimming, while V, J and clone size come from that table. This sample has about 1.1 million clones in its table, and approximately 80% of those were observed once. The ten largest clonotypes hold 0.89% of the sample.

Points on this clone: Its antigen is unknown. One base away there is no much larger clone; base qualities are not given.

This sequence was found in a man between 18 and 35 years old in good health. Some clones in this sample may be carry-over from other donors' samples. This sequence uses TRBV6-1 and TRBJ2-7; the D gene is possibly TRBD1 or TRBD2, each agreeing over 5 bases. Sequenced sample: memory CD4+ T cells from PBMCs. The cell subset or site label for this specimen denotes: CD45RA-negative fraction. The bases read TGTGCCAGCTCCTGGGACGGACCGGACGAGCAGTACTTC. Translated, this gives CASSWDGPDEQYF.